The present TCR beta chain was sequenced within a study of radiotherapy plus CTLA-4 blockade in lung cancer. Turning to the study itself: Objective responses arose in 15% to 20% of patients, and under 40% experienced disease control. Whole-study findings and limits: After radiotherapy and ipilimumab, tumor-derived clones expanded in peripheral blood. It was early blood T cell clone dynamics, with interferon-beta, that reportedly best predicted response.

Remarks on this clone: Its target is not known.

The table came from immunoSEQ multiplex PCR; TCRdb's copy has only in-frame clones and leaves some out. The table records 100,000 or so clones, around 81% of them present only once. The germline V gene has CDR1 SGHNT and CDR2 YYREEE (reference sequence). The length of the CDR3 is 12 residues. V was pared by 2 bases and J by 8 bases, with 10 bases between. The clonotype was recovered from a human donor with non-small cell lung cancer that progressed on radiotherapy plus ipilimumab. The rearrangement joins TRBV5-4 to TRBJ1-2; D is ambiguous. The source was peripheral blood, collected from a patient treated with radiotherapy plus ipilimumab. The CDR3, as DNA: TGTGCCAGCAGCTTCTCAGGAGGGGGCTACACCTTC. Translated, it gives CASSFSGGGYTF. Looking up the rest from reference TRBV5-4 and TRBJ1-2 gives the full variable domain: ETGVTQSPTHLIKTRGQQVTLRCSSQSGHNTVSWYQQALGQGPQFIFQYYREEENGRGNFPPRFSGLQFPNYSSELNVNALELDDSALYLCASSFSGGGYTFGSGTRLTVV.